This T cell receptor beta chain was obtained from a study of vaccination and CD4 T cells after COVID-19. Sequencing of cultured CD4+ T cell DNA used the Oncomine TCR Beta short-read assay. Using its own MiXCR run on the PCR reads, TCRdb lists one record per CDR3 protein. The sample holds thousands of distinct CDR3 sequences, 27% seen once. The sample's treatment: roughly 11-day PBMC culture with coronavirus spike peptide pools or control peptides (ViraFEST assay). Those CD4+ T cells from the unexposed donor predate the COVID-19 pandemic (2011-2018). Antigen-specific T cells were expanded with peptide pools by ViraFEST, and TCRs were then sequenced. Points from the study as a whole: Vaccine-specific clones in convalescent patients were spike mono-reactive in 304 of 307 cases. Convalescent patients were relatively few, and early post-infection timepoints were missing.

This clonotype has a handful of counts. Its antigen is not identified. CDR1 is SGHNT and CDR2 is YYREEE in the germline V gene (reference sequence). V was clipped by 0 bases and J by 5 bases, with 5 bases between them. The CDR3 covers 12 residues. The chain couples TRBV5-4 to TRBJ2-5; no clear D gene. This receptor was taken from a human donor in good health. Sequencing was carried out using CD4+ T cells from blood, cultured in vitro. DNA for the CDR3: TGTGCCAGCAGCTTGGAGGGCGAGACCCAGTACTTC. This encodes CASSLEGETQYF.